The present TCR beta chain was sequenced within a study of OX40 agonist ivuxolimab in advanced cancers. The trim removed 3 bases at V and 6 bases at J, leaving 5 bases unmatched. This CDR3 spans 16 amino acids. Looked up from germline, CDR1 is SGHRS and CDR2 is YFSETQ. Data came from immunoSEQ multiplex PCR; TCRdb stores just in-frame clones and leaves some out. The sample has tens of thousands of clones; roughly 84% are singletons. The sequence was obtained from an adult with an advanced solid tumor such as melanoma, head and neck, liver or kidney cancer. J is TRBJ2-1 and V is TRBV5-1; 14 bases match TRBD2. The source was CD4+ or CD8+ T cells sorted from blood, collected in a trial of the OX40 agonist ivuxolimab. The CDR3 here is CASSSGLAGVSNEQFF. CDR3 bases: TGCGCCAGCAGCTCGGGACTAGCGGGGGTAAGCAATGAGCAGTTCTTC.